These T cell receptor beta chains were read from a single sample in a study of breast tumors, draining lymph nodes, adjacent tissues. MiXCR, run by TCRdb on the multiplex PCR reads, gives a single entry per CDR3 protein. Among over 250,000 distinct CDR3 sequences listed, under 35% were seen once. Sequenced material: axillary lymph node tissue. The origin of the receptors is a female donor with breast cancer. Some clones in this sample may be carry-over from other donors' samples. Each CDR3 is given with its conserved first and last residue. The D gene is left open where the match is weak. Where a row states a size, it is once, few, many or the class of an expanded clone; other rows omit it.

v_gene,d_gene,abundance,CDR3aa
TRBV2,TRBD1,NA,CAPGGGYTF
TRBV11-3,TRBD1,NA,CASRQRQGTEQFF
TRBV4-2,TRBD1,many,CASSQDGGGTDGYTF
TRBV4-1,NA,many,CASSPHHPSGYTF
TRBV20-1,TRBD2,many,CSAQGTSGRDYEQYF
TRBV3-1,NA,NA,CASSQRGWNEQFF
TRBV7-8,NA,many,CATQEAKNIQYF
TRBV5-1,TRBD2,NA,CASSLGTSGRVGGQFF
TRBV7-2,NA,many,CASSTNPGGELFF
TRBV11-2,TRBD2,NA,CASSSNRLASTDTQYF
TRBV7-8,TRBD2,NA,CASSLGAREGSGRFYEQYF
TRBV7-8,TRBD2,many,CASSLGWRETSYEQYF
TRBV7-2,TRBD2,many,CASSLGASGANEQFF
TRBV7-2,NA,once,CASGSSKIRSRGYPF
TRBV6-5,NA,many,CASSPPSSRGEQFF
TRBV5-6,NA,many,CASSSGRNQPQHF
TRBV9,NA,NA,CASSAKGGRETQYF
TRBV15,TRBD2,NA,CATSSPSDPRTSSTGTDTQYF
TRBV7-6,NA,many,CASTIGILAKNIQYF
TRBV4-3,NA,NA,CASSARGGRGVSGYTF
TRBV30,NA,many,CAWSDGIIRGYTF